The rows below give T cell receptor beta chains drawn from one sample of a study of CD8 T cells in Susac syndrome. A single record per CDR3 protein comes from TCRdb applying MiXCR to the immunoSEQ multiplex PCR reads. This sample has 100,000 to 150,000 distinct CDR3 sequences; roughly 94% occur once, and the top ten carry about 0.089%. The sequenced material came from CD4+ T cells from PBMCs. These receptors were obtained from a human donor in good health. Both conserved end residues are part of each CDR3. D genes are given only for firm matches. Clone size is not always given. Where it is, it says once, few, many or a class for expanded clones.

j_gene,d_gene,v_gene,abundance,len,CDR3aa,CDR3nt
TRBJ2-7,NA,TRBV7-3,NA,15,CASSPRAGVPYEQYF,TGTGCCAGCAGCCCCCGTGCAGGAGTACCCTACGAGCAGTACTTC
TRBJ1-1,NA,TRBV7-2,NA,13,CASSFQTGSEAFF,TGTGCCAGCAGCTTCCAAACAGGTAGTGAAGCTTTCTTT
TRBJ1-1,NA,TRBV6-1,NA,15,CASNRGSQVNTEAFF,TGTGCCAGCAATCGTGGCAGCCAGGTGAACACTGAAGCTTTCTTT
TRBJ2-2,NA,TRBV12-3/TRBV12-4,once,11,CASSFYRELFF,TGTGCCAGCAGTTTTTACCGGGAGCTGTTTTTT
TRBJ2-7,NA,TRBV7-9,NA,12,CASSWDEDEQYF,TGTGCCAGCAGCTGGGACGAGGACGAGCAGTACTTC
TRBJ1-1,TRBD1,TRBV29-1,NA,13,CSVGEGANTEAFF,TGCAGCGTTGGAGAGGGGGCGAACACTGAAGCTTTCTTT
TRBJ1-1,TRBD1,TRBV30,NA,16,CAWDAGTGGLGTEAFF,TGTGCCTGGGACGCCGGGACAGGGGGCTTAGGCACTGAAGCTTTCTTT
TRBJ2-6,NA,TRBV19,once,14,CASSRKTGANVLTF,TGTGCCAGTAGTAGGAAGACTGGGGCCAACGTCCTGACTTTC
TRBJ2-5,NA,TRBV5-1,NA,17,CASSAFNLAEGRETQYF,TGCGCCAGCAGCGCCTTCAATCTCGCGGAGGGCCGAGAGACCCAGTACTTC
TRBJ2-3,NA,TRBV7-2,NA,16,CASSFLRTSSTDTQYF,TGTGCCAGCAGCTTTCTCAGGACATCTAGCACAGATACGCAGTATTTT
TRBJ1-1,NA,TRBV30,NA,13,CAWSVLGDTEAFF,TGTGCCTGGAGTGTACTGGGGGACACTGAAGCTTTCTTT
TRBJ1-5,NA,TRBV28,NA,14,CASSLSTGNQPQHF,TGTGCCAGCAGTTTATCCACGGGCAATCAGCCCCAGCATTTT
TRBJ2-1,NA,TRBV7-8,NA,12,CASSLFYNEQFF,TGTGCCAGCAGCTTGTTCTACAATGAGCAGTTCTTC
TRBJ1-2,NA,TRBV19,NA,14,CASSIAVSNYGYTF,TGTGCCAGTAGTATAGCCGTCTCAAACTATGGCTACACCTTC
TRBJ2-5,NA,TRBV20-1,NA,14,CSAREIRGEETQYF,TGCAGTGCTAGAGAGATCAGGGGCGAGGAGACCCAGTACTTC
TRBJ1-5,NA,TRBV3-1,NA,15,CASSQEAAGNQPQHF,TGTGCCAGCAGCCAAGAGGCGGCAGGGAATCAGCCCCAGCATTTT
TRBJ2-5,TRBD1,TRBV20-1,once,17,CSARDFPLQGSWETQYF,TGCAGTGCTAGAGATTTCCCTTTACAGGGGAGTTGGGAGACCCAGTACTTC
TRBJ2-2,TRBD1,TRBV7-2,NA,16,CASSSSGGSNTGELFF,TGTGCCAGCAGCTCATCAGGGGGAAGTAACACCGGGGAGCTGTTTTTT
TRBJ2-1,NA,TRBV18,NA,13,CASSPANYNEQFF,TGTGCCAGCTCACCCGCTAACTACAATGAGCAGTTCTTC
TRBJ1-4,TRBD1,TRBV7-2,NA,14,CASSFQGGDEKLFF,TGTGCCAGCAGCTTCCAGGGGGGGGATGAAAAACTGTTTTTT
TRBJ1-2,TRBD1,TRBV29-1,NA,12,CSVGGTGDGYTF,TGCAGCGTTGGGGGGACAGGGGATGGCTACACCTTC
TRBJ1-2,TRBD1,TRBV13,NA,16,CASSLGDRGQISGYTF,TGTGCCAGCAGCTTGGGGGACAGGGGGCAAATCTCTGGCTACACCTTC
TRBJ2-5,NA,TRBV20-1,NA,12,CSIRQGEETQYF,TGCAGTATCCGGCAGGGCGAAGAGACCCAGTACTTC
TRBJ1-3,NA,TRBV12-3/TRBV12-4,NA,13,CASSLFSGNTIYF,TGTGCCAGCAGTTTATTTTCCGGAAACACCATATATTTT
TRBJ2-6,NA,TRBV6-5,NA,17,CASSYSWRGTGANVLTF,TGTGCCAGCAGTTACTCGTGGCGGGGCACTGGGGCCAACGTCCTGACTTTC
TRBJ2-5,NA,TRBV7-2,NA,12,CASSSTRETQYF,TGTGCCAGCAGCTCTACCCGGGAGACCCAGTACTTC
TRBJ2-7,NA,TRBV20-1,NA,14,CSARRTASSYEQYF,TGCAGTGCTAGAAGGACGGCCAGCTCCTACGAGCAGTACTTC
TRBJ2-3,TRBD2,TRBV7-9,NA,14,CASSSSGGVDTQYF,TGTGCCAGCAGCTCTAGCGGGGGGGTAGATACGCAGTATTTT
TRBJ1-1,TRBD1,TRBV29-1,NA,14,CSAGRQGAGTEAFF,TGCAGCGCCGGCCGACAGGGGGCGGGTACTGAAGCTTTCTTT
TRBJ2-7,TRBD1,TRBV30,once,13,CAWSPQQGNEQYF,TGTGCCTGGAGTCCTCAACAGGGGAACGAGCAGTACTTC
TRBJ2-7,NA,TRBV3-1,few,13,CASSQAIGYEQYF,TGTGCCAGCAGCCAAGCCATTGGTTACGAGCAGTACTTC
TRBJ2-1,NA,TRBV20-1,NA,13,CSASGFSYNEQFF,TGCAGTGCTAGCGGTTTCTCCTACAATGAGCAGTTCTTC
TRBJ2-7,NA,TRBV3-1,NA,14,CASSQGGSVDEQYF,TGTGCCAGCAGCCAGGGTGGCTCGGTCGACGAGCAGTACTTC
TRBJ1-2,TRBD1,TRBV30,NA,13,CAWSRTGNYGYTF,TGTGCCTGGAGTAGGACAGGGAACTATGGCTACACCTTC
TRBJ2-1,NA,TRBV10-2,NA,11,CASSGVGEQFF,TGCGCCAGCAGTGGGGTGGGTGAGCAGTTCTTC
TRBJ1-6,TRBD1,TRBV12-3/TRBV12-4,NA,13,CASSFTGDSPLHF,TGTGCCAGCAGTTTTACAGGGGATTCACCCCTCCACTTT
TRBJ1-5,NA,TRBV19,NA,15,CASRTTGGSNQPQHF,TGTGCCAGTAGGACGACAGGAGGCAGCAATCAGCCCCAGCATTTT
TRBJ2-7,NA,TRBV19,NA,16,CASSSLGATSSYEQYF,TGTGCCAGTAGTTCCCTGGGAGCTACGTCCTCCTACGAGCAGTACTTC
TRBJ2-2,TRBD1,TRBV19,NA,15,CASSAGTGYTGELFF,TGTGCCAGTAGTGCCGGGACAGGCTACACCGGGGAGCTGTTTTTT
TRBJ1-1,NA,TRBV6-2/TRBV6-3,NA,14,CASRPASGNTEAFF,TGTGCCAGCAGGCCTGCGTCTGGGAACACTGAAGCTTTCTTT